This T cell receptor beta chain is from a study of tumor-infiltrating lymphocytes in primary liver carcinoma. Study-level information: Tumors, staged T1-T3 N0M0, spanned about 4.2 to 11 cm.

Unsorted whole blood supplied the RNA, and germline DNA was extracted too. Trimming stripped 6 bases from V and 6 bases from J, with 18 bases between. Germline V lookup: CDR1 SQVTM, CDR2 ANQGSEA. The CDR3 is 14 amino acids. Researchers generated TCR beta cDNA from about 0.5 ug of total RNA, relying on a constant-region primer. Libraries of TCR beta came from three nested multiplex PCR rounds with slightly modified ARM-PCR. In the first two PCR rounds, TRBV1-TRBV30 forward primers were paired with a C-beta reverse primer, and each round lasted roughly 9 cycles. In TCRdb, the multiplex PCR reads were re-called with MiXCR into one record per CDR3 protein. The data contain a few hundred thousand distinct CDR3 sequences, about three fifths of them singletons.

The specimen was peripheral blood. V usage is TRBV29-1 and J usage is TRBJ2-1, with a tentative D call TRBD2 (5 bases). This receptor was obtained from a woman under 40 with primary liver carcinoma and hepatitis B virus infection. The DNA for the CDR3 is TGCAGCGTCAGGAGAGGGAGTTTGGGCAATGAGCAGTTCTTC. Protein sequence: CSVRRGSLGNEQFF.